This T cell receptor beta chain originates from a study of cytomegalovirus exposure and HLA in healthy donors. CDR1 is SGDLS, CDR2 YYNGEE, per germline. CDR3 size: 16 residues. V lost 0 bases and J lost 10, with 20 bases in between. Study-level findings and limits: Earlier analysis yielded a pattern in which most TCR beta V segments were productive about 87% or about 30% of the time.

PCR employed 60 Vbeta and 13 Jbeta primers. Produced via immunoSEQ multiplex PCR; TCRdb's table is partial and in-frame only. Recorded for this sample: about 210,000 clones. To note about this clone: What it recognizes is unknown.

The sample comprised PBMCs. This TCR was sampled from a woman aged 30 to 39 in good health and CMV-seropositive. The chain joins TRBV9 to TRBJ2-1; the D gene is possibly TRBD2 (5 bases). CDR3 sequence reads: CASSVEGVRRDEEQFF. The CDR3 DNA follows: TGTGCCAGCAGCGTAGAGGGAGTACGCCGTGATGAGGAGCAGTTCTTC.